This T cell receptor (beta chain) was observed in a study of blood T cell repertoires in COVID-19. Study-level information: Specimens from acute and convalescent COVID-19 originated in the United States, Italy and Spain. PBMCs, B-cell-depleted T cells, or T cells were the source of the cDNA or gDNA that made up the material.

In the study's own analysis: Amplification of reference gene primers was used by the study to estimate nucleated cell counts. TCRdb's copy holds only in-frame clones and misses some; the assay was immunoSEQ multiplex PCR. D and trimming were read from the DNA, whereas the V and J calls and clone size are those reported in that table. Of over 100,000 clones listed, about 78% were seen once; the top ten hold 3.5% to 5%. Sequencing was performed on peripheral blood. The source of this sequence is a human donor in a cohort sampled during active or convalescent COVID-19.

The CDR3 loop reads CASSLSGFRTDTQYF. CDR3 nucleotides: TGTGCCAGCAGCTTATCAGGTTTTCGCACAGATACGCAGTATTTT. The rearrangement links TRBV7-2 to TRBJ2-3; the D is unclear. The CDR3 is 15 residues long. With 2 bases removed from V and 1 base from J, the gap between germline ends came to 10 bases. Germline loops: CDR1 SGHTA, CDR2 FQGNSA.